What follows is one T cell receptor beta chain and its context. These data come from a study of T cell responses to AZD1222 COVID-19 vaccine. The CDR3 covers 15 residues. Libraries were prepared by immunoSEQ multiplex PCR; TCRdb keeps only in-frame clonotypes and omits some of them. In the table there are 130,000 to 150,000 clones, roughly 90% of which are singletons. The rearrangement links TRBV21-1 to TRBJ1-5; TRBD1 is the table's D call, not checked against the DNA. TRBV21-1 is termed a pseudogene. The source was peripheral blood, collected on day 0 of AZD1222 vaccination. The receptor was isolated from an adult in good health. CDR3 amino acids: CASSLGQVVNQPQHF. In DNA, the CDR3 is TGTGCCAGCAGCCTGGGACAGGTGGTCAATCAGCCCCAGCATTTT.